These 10 T cell receptor beta chains were sequenced from one sample in a study of blood T cell repertoires in COVID-19. The repertoire was sequenced with immunoSEQ multiplex PCR; TCRdb's copy has only in-frame clones and lacks some. The data hold over 15,000 clones, with around nine tenths observed a single time. What was sequenced was peripheral blood. The receptors were sampled from a human donor in a cohort sampled during active COVID-19.

The chain is built from TRBV5-5 and TRBJ1-5; no reliable D call. V was cut by 7 bases and J by 1 base, with 9 bases left in between. CDR3 size: 13 residues. CDR1 SGHKS and CDR2 YYEKEE come from the germline V gene (reference sequence). The CDR3 sequence: CASQRESNQPQHF. The CDR3 nucleotides read TGTGCCAGCCAGCGGGAGAGCAATCAGCCCCAGCATTTT. Supplemented by reference TRBV5-5 and TRBJ1-5, the full variable domain reads DAGVTQSPTHLIKTRGQQVTLRCSPISGHKSVSWYQQVLGQGPQFIFQYYEKEERGRGNFPDRFSARQFPNYSSELNVNALLLGDSALYLCASQRESNQPQHFGDGTRLSIL.

The DNA of the CDR3 is TGTGCCAGTAGTATTGGGGAGACGGGGACTGAAGCTTTCTTT. Its protein is CASSIGETGTEAFF. The J gene is TRBJ1-1, the V gene TRBV19, with D unclear. The CDR3 spans 14 residues. The V end was cut by 3 bases, the J end by 5 bases, with 13 bases between. CDR1 and CDR2 (germline): LNHDA, SQIVND (reference sequence).

This chain links TRBV7-6 with TRBJ1-2; weak D call: TRBD1 (5 bases). This CDR3 is built from 16 residues. The V end was cut by 0 bases, the J end by 8 bases, with 19 bases between. Germline lookup yields CDR1 SGHVS and CDR2 FNYEAQ. The CDR3 loop is CASSLAIREELEGYTF. CDR3 DNA sequence: TGTGCCAGCAGCTTAGCGATCAGGGAAGAATTAGAGGGCTACACCTTC.

This sequence joins TRBV6-5 and TRBJ1-1; tentative D call: TRBD1 (5 bases). Germline V lookup: CDR1 MNHEY, CDR2 SVGAGI. This CDR3 has 15 residues. V was cut by 2 bases and J by 1 base, with 11 bases left in between. CDR3 sequence reads: CASSYGPGWNTEAFF. Here the CDR3 DNA reads TGTGCCAGCAGTTACGGCCCAGGGTGGAACACTGAAGCTTTCTTT.

V gene TRBV27 combines with J gene TRBJ1-1; D is possibly TRBD1 (5 bases). The V end lost 6 bases, the J end lost 3 bases, and 17 bases lay between the germline ends. The CDR3 has 15 amino acids. Germline CDR1 MNHEY, CDR2 SMNVEV (reference sequence). The CDR3 DNA reads TGTGCCAGCAGCCTTATCTCAGGGTACGACACTGAAGCTTTCTTT. It codes for CASSLISGYDTEAFF.

The V call is TRBV5-4, the J call TRBJ2-4; tentative D call: TRBD1 (6 bases). Germline lookup yields CDR1 SGHNT and CDR2 YYREEE (reference sequence). Trimming shortened V by 3 bases and J by 3 bases, and 13 bases separated the two germline ends. The CDR3 is 15 residues long. CDR3 region: CASSSLIGGKNIQYF. Written as DNA, the CDR3 is TGTGCCAGCAGCTCGTTAATAGGGGGCAAAAACATTCAGTACTTC.

V is TRBV19 and J is TRBJ2-5; 8 bases agree with TRBD1. This CDR3 has 13 amino acids. Unmatched junction bases numbered 2, after V lost 4 bases and J lost 4 bases. Germline-derived CDR1 and CDR2 are LNHDA and SQIVND (reference sequence). Written as DNA, the CDR3 is TGTGCCAGTAGTAGAGACAGGGGAGAGACCCAGTACTTC. This translates into CASSRDRGETQYF.

This clone was observed once. The chain joins TRBV27 to TRBJ2-7; D unclear. This CDR3 region has 16 residues. V dropped 5 bases and J dropped 6 bases, with 23 bases sitting between them. Germline V gene data show CDR1 as MNHEY and CDR2 as SMNVEV (reference sequence). The CDR3 DNA follows: TGTGCCAGCAGTCCCATGGCTGCCCGTGGTACCTCCGAGCAGTACTTC. This sequence encodes CASSPMAARGTSEQYF.

J is TRBJ2-1 and V is TRBV11-3; 7 bases are shared with TRBD2. The CDR3 spans 14 residues. CDR1 is SGHNT, CDR2 YENEEA, per germline. V lost 1 base and J lost 7; bases outside the gene matches: 4. The CDR3, as DNA: TGTGCCAGCAGCTTAGCGGGGGGTGATAATGAGCAGTTCTTC. It translates to CASSLAGGDNEQFF. Together with reference TRBV11-3 and TRBJ2-1, the CDR3 gives the full variable domain: EAGVVQSPRYKIIEKKQPVAFWCNPISGHNTLYWYLQNLGQGPELLIRYENEEAVDDSQLPKDRFSAERLKGVDSTLKIQPAELGDSAVYLCASSLAGGDNEQFFGPGTRLTVL.

This clone was found a few times. The rearrangement uses TRBV29-1 and TRBJ2-6; no firm D call. With 4 bases removed from V and 0 bases from J, the gap between germline ends came to 10 bases. The germline V gene has CDR1 SQVTM and CDR2 ANQGSEA. The CDR3 is 15 amino acids. CDR3 in amino acids: CSVGTVSSGANVLTF. The DNA of the CDR3 is TGCAGCGTTGGAACAGTCAGCTCTGGGGCCAACGTCCTGACTTTC.